This entry lists 26 T cell receptor beta chains sequenced from one sample in a study of breast tumors, draining lymph nodes, adjacent tissues. Each CDR3 protein is one row after TCRdb ran MiXCR on the multiplex PCR reads. The sample lists 60,000 to 65,000 distinct CDR3 sequences; approximately 57% were seen once. The sequencing sample was made of breast tumor tissue. The receptors were gathered from a female donor with breast cancer. Some clones in this sample may be carry-over from other donors' samples.

The table lists this clonotype with a few counts. V gene TRBV20-1 combines with J gene TRBJ2-3; 7 bases align to TRBD2. V lost 3 bases and J lost 4; bases outside the gene matches: 4. The length of the CDR3 is 13 residues. Germline CDR1 reads DFQATT; CDR2 reads SNEGSKA (reference sequence). The DNA of the CDR3 is TGCAGTGCTAGGACTAGCCTCGCAGATACGCAGTATTTT. Its translation: CSARTSLADTQYF.

This clonotype was found many times. This chain uses TRBV6-1 with TRBJ2-7; TRBD2 matches at 7 bases. Germline lookup yields CDR1 MNHNS and CDR2 SASEGT. The CDR3 extends over 14 amino acids. V was pared by 5 bases and J by 8 bases, with 12 bases of the junction left unmatched. The CDR3 reads CASSQKWGGRQQYF. DNA of the CDR3: TGTGCCAGCAGTCAAAAATGGGGGGGTCGTCAGCAGTACTTC.

The rearrangement links TRBV20-1 to TRBJ2-6, with 7 bases aligning to TRBD2. Germline loops: CDR1 DFQATT, CDR2 SNEGSKA (reference sequence). The CDR3 covers 16 residues. The J segment lost 2 bases and the V segment lost 4 bases, leaving 8 bases of the junction unmatched. In DNA, the CDR3 is TGCAGTGCTATTGGGGGGGGGGGTCCTGGGGCCAACGTCCTGACTTTC. Its translation: CSAIGGGGPGANVLTF.

This chain joins TRBV4-3 and TRBJ1-6, with D hard to call. V gave up 3 bases and J gave up 8 bases, with 17 bases separating them. The CDR3 consists of 16 residues. Germline CDR1 LGHNA, CDR2 YSLEER. CDR3 residues: CASSHRLQQRDSPLHF. For the CDR3, the DNA is TGCGCCAGCAGCCACCGTCTACAACAAAGAGATTCACCCCTCCACTTT.

This clonotype was detected many times. The gene calls are TRBV4-1 and TRBJ2-6; TRBD1 matches 9 bases. J was trimmed by 11 bases and V by 5 bases; bases with no gene match: 7. This CDR3 has 14 amino acids. In germline, CDR1 is MGHRA, CDR2 YSYEKL. The CDR3 spells CASSNPGQGHVLTF. The CDR3 DNA sequence: TGCGCCAGCAGCAACCCGGGACAGGGACACGTCCTGACTTTC.

Turning to this clonotype: A junction boundary mismatches the germline segment, possibly from a read error. V usage is TRBV15 and J usage is TRBJ1-6, with D hard to call. Germline assignment: CDR1 LNHNV and CDR2 YYDKDF (reference sequence). The CDR3 is made up of 18 amino acids. The DNA for the CDR3 is TGTGCCACCAGCAGAGATTTGGGTGGGCAACAGACTAATTCACCCCTCCGCTTT. Amino acids: CATSRDLGGQQTNSPLRF.

The chain recombines TRBV12-3 or TRBV12-4 with TRBJ1-4, with D maybe TRBD1 (5 bases). Between the trimmed V and J ends, which lost 0 bases and 5 bases, there was a span of 10 bases. There are 15 residues in the CDR3. CDR3 in amino acids: CASSLAGTYNEKLFF. DNA for the CDR3: TGTGCCAGCAGTTTAGCGGGGACCTACAATGAAAAACTGTTTTTT.

V and J are TRBV12-3 or TRBV12-4 and TRBJ1-2, with a tentative D call TRBD1 (6 bases). The length of the CDR3 is 13 residues. Trimming shortened V by 9 bases and J by 5 bases, and 16 bases separated the two germline ends. CDR3 sequence: CASAPGAEYGYTF. The CDR3 bases are TGTGCCAGTGCGCCAGGGGCGGAGTATGGCTACACCTTC.

In its sample, this clonotype was seen many times. The chain couples TRBV5-6 to TRBJ2-5, with 8 bases identical to TRBD2. Looked up from germline, CDR1 is SGHDT and CDR2 is YYEEEE. Trimming at V came to 1 base and at J to 2 bases, leaving 10 bases not matched to a gene. The CDR3 runs 17 residues. CDR3 bases: TGTGCCAGCAGCTTGTCCCATACCGGGAGGGGGCAAGAGACCCAGTACTTC. Translating it yields CASSLSHTGRGQETQYF.

The CDR3 loop reads CATSDLQGGEQYF. The CDR3 DNA follows: TGTGCCACCAGTGACCTCCAGGGAGGCGAGCAGTACTTC. V and J are TRBV24-1 and TRBJ2-7, with D perhaps TRBD2 (6 bases). The CDR3 runs to 13 residues. CDR1 KGHDR and CDR2 SFDVKD come from the germline V gene. The germline V and J ends were trimmed by 4 bases and 6 bases, with 12 bases remaining between them.

In its sample, this clonotype was seen once. This rearrangement joins TRBV24-1 to TRBJ1-5; D is ambiguous. The length of the CDR3 is 12 residues. V lost 1 base to trimming and J lost 7 bases, with 4 bases between them. Germline V lookup: CDR1 KGHDR, CDR2 SFDVKD. The CDR3 protein is CATSDFAQPQHF. Written as DNA, the CDR3 is TGTGCCACCAGTGATTTTGCCCAGCCCCAGCATTTT.

This clonotype was seen repeatedly, ten times or more. The CDR3 loop is CASSLRDSREQFF. The CDR3 nucleotides are TGTGCCAGCAGCTTGCGGGACTCCCGAGAGCAGTTCTTC. This chain uses TRBV7-8 with TRBJ2-1; a possible D gene is TRBD2 (6 bases). Trimming cost V 3 bases and J 10 bases, with 13 bases left between them. The CDR3 sequence is 13 residues long. Germline loops: CDR1 SGHVS, CDR2 FQNEAQ.

CDR3 residues: CASSPLRDPEKLFF. As DNA, the CDR3 is TGTGCCAGCAGCCCATTGCGGGATCCCGAAAAACTGTTTTTT. The V gene is TRBV7-8, the J gene TRBJ1-4; D is unclear. The CDR3 covers 14 residues. The V and J ends lost 5 bases and 8 bases respectively, with 15 bases between them. Germline CDR1 is SGHVS and CDR2 is FQNEAQ.

In this sample, this clonotype turned up a few times. Compared with germline, one end of the junction differs, possibly owing to a read error. The J gene is TRBJ1-6, the V gene TRBV6-5, with 8 nucleotides matching TRBD1. Germline CDR1 reads MNHEY; CDR2 reads SVGAGI. The CDR3 extends over 16 amino acids. This CDR3 is CASSHSTGQDNSPLHF. The CDR3 DNA reads as TGTGCCAGCAGTCACTCGACGGGACAGGATAATTCACCCCTCCACTTT.

The sample holds many counts of this clonotype. V and J are TRBV9 and TRBJ2-6; TRBD2 matches 9 bases. The CDR3 runs to 21 residues. Trimming removed 3 bases from V and 2 bases from J; junction bases left unmatched: 18. CDR1 is SGDLS and CDR2 is YYNGEE in the germline V gene. CDR3 in amino acids: CASSARGASVAGAPGANVLTF. For the CDR3, the DNA is TGTGCCAGCAGCGCGAGGGGGGCTAGTGTAGCGGGGGCGCCTGGGGCCAACGTCCTGACTTTC.

At least ten counts were recorded for this clonotype. This chain links TRBV20-1 with TRBJ1-6; no definite D call. CDR1 and CDR2 (germline): DFQATT, SNEGSKA (reference sequence). The CDR3 is 13 residues long. The V gene lost 0 bases and the J gene lost 8 bases, with 8 bases spanning the gap. The CDR3 loop is CSARDPRYSPLHF. CDR3 nucleotides: TGCAGTGCTAGAGATCCTCGTTATTCACCCCTCCACTTT.

The rearrangement links TRBV20-1 to TRBJ2-6, with TRBD1 as a possible D gene (6 bases). CDR1 and CDR2 (germline): DFQATT, SNEGSKA (reference sequence). With 5 bases removed from V and 2 bases from J, the gap between germline ends came to 10 bases. There are 14 residues in the CDR3. For the CDR3, the DNA is TGCAGTGCTTCAGACAGGACTGGGGCCAACGTCCTGACTTTC. Amino acid sequence: CSASDRTGANVLTF.

The chain is built from TRBV30 and TRBJ1-4; 8 bases fit TRBD1. This CDR3 is built from 17 residues. CDR1 and CDR2 from the germline V gene are GTSNPN and SVGIG (reference sequence). V was clipped by 4 bases and J by 6 bases; unmatched bases: 16. CDR3 region: CAWIARGQGAFYEKLFF. Here the CDR3 DNA reads TGTGCCTGGATAGCCCGGGGGCAGGGGGCATTTTATGAAAAACTGTTTTTT.

The chain combines TRBV5-4 with TRBJ1-4; D is undetermined. The CDR3 covers 16 residues. V dropped 3 bases and J dropped 0 bases, with 12 bases sitting between them. The germline gives CDR1 SGHNT, CDR2 YYREEE (reference sequence). The CDR3 DNA reads TGTGCCAGCAGCTCTATGAAAGATCCAACTAATGAAAAACTGTTTTTT. It yields the protein CASSSMKDPTNEKLFF.

The chain combines TRBV7-2 with TRBJ2-1; 9 bases align to TRBD1. V was clipped by 4 bases and J by 12 bases; unmatched bases: 13. Germline V gives CDR1 SGHTA, CDR2 FQGNSA. The CDR3 runs 15 residues. CDR3 sequence (DNA): TGTGCCAGCAGCTCCGGGACAGGGATGAGGATATGGCAGTTCTTC. It translates to CASSSGTGMRIWQFF.

This clonotype was observed a single time. This chain connects TRBV7-8 to TRBJ1-6; TRBD1 aligns across 7 bases. The CDR3 is 17 residues long. CDR1 is SGHVS and CDR2 is FQNEAQ in the germline V gene. V shed 2 bases and J 0 bases; nucleotides not matched to a gene: 4. In DNA, the CDR3 is TGTGCCAGCAGCTTATCGACAGGGAGCTCCTATAATTCACCCCTCCACTTT. This codes for CASSLSTGSSYNSPLHF.

This chain connects TRBV19 to TRBJ2-5; the D gene is possibly TRBD2 (5 bases). The CDR3 contains 13 residues. V dropped 5 bases and J dropped 0 bases, with 7 bases sitting between them. Per the germline V gene, CDR1 is LNHDA and CDR2 is SQIVND (reference sequence). The CDR3 nucleotides read TGTGCCAGTAGTGGACTGGACCAAGAGACCCAGTACTTC. Its translation: CASSGLDQETQYF.

This clonotype has ten or more counts. The chain carries TRBV6-6 and TRBJ2-2; D is uncertain. V lost 10 bases to trimming and J lost 5 bases, with 14 bases between them. The V gene's germline CDR1 is MNHNY and CDR2 SVGAGI (reference sequence). The CDR3 loop spans 13 amino acids. The CDR3 protein is CAISRGDTGELFF. As DNA, the CDR3 is TGTGCCATTAGCCGAGGAGATACCGGGGAGCTGTTTTTT.

Comments on this clonotype: Because it lacks the conserved phenylalanine or tryptophan at the end, this CDR3 is likely a read error. The limits of the CDR3 on the DNA are not certain, so only TCRdb's listed CDR3 is given. This chain uses TRBV20-1 with TRBJ2-2; TRBD1, as called in the table, went unchecked against the DNA. The germline V gene encodes CDR1 DFQATT and CDR2 SNEGSKA (reference sequence). Both ends counted, the CDR3 spans 11 residues. CDR3 residues: CSARDRDRGSY.

The CDR3 region has the DNA TGTGCCAGCAGCGAGGACGGAGTTCGCTATGGCTACACCTTC. Translation: CASSEDGVRYGYTF. The J gene is TRBJ1-2, the V gene TRBV2; D is undetermined. V was shortened by 6 bases and J by 4 bases, with 15 bases between the two germline ends. The CDR3 covers 14 residues. Germline loops: CDR1 SNHLY, CDR2 FYNNEI.

Of note for this clonotype: This could be a read error, since a much larger clone is one nucleotide away. The chain carries TRBV19 and TRBJ2-7; possibly TRBD2 for D (5 bases). The CDR3 consists of 13 residues. Germline assignment: CDR1 LNHDA and CDR2 SQIVND (reference sequence). DNA for the CDR3: TGTGCCAGTAGTACCCGGGCCGACTACGAGCAGCACTTC. It yields the protein CASSTRADYEQHF.